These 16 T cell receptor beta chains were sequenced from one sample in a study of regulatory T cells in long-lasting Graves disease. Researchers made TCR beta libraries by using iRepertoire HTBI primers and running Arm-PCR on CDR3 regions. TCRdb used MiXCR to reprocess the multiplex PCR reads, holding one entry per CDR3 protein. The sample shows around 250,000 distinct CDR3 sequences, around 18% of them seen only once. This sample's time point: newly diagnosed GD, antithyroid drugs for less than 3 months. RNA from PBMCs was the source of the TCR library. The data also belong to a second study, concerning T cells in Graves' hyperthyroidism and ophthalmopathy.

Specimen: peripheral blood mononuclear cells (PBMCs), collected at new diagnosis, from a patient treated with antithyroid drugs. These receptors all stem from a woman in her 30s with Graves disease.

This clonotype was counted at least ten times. As DNA, the CDR3 is TGTGCCAGCTCAGAAGACAGGGAGCCTGGTCAGCCCCAGCATTTT. Its translation: CASSEDREPGQPQHF. The rearrangement joins TRBV18 to TRBJ1-5; 7 bases align to TRBD1. The V and J ends lost 5 bases and 6 bases, in that order; junction bases with no gene match: 10. Germline V lookup: CDR1 KGHSH, CDR2 LQKENI. The CDR3 length is 15 residues. The variable domain in full, completed from reference TRBV18 and TRBJ1-5, reads NAGVMQNPRHLVRRRGQEARLRCSPMKGHSHVYWYRQLPEEGLKFMVYLQKENIIDESGMPKERFSAEFPKEGPSILRIQQVVRGDSAAYFCASSEDREPGQPQHFGDGTRLSIL.

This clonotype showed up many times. CDR3 region: CSARGLVGSTNEKLFF. CDR3 sequence (DNA): TGCAGTGCTAGAGGGTTGGTGGGGTCAACTAATGAAAAACTGTTTTTT. The chain uses TRBV20-1 and TRBJ1-4; D is unresolved. This CDR3 is built from 16 residues. Germline V gene lookup returns CDR1 DFQATT and CDR2 SNEGSKA (reference sequence). Trimming shortened V by 1 base and J by 0 bases, and 12 bases separated the two germline ends.

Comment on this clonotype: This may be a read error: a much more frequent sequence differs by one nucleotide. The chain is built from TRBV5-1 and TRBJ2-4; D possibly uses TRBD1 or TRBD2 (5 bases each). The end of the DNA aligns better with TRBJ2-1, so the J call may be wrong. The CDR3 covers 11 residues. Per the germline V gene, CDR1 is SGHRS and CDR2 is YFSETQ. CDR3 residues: CTSSREGEQFF. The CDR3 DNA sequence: TGCACCAGCAGCCGAGAGGGGGAGCAGTTCTTC.

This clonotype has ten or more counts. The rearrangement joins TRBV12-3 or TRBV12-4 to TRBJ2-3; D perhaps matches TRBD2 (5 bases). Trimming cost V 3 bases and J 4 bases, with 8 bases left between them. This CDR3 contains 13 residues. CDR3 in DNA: TGTGCCAGCAGTTTCGAGGGCGCAGATACGCAGTATTTT. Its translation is CASSFEGADTQYF.

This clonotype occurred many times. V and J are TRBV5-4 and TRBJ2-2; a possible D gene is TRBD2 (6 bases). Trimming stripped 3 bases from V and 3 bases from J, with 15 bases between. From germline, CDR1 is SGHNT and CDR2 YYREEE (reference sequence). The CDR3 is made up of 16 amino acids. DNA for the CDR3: TGTGCCAGCAGCTCGTCCGGGAGATTTTACACCGGGGAGCTGTTTTTT. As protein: CASSSSGRFYTGELFF.

The CDR3 DNA reads as TGTGCCTGGGACCCTATCTCAGGGGCCGGGGAGCTGTTTTTT. Encoded protein: CAWDPISGAGELFF. The V gene is TRBV30, the J gene TRBJ2-2, with TRBD1 as a possible D gene (6 bases). The V end lost 5 bases, the J end lost 6 bases, and 16 bases lay between the germline ends. Germline assignment: CDR1 GTSNPN and CDR2 SVGIG (reference sequence). This CDR3 is 14 amino acids long.

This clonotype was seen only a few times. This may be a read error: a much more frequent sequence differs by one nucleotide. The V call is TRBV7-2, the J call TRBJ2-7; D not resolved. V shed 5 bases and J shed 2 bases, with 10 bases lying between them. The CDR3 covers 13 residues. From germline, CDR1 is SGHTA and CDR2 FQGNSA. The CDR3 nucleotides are TGTGCCAGCAGCCACAAGGTCCCCTACGAGCAGTACTTC. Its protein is CASSHKVPYEQYF. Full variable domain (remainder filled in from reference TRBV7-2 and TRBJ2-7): GAGVSQSPSNKVTEKGKDVELRCDPISGHTALYWYRQSLGQGLEFLIYFQGNSAPDKSGLPSDRFSAERTGGSVSTLTIQRTQQEDSAVYLCASSHKVPYEQYFGPGTRLTVT.

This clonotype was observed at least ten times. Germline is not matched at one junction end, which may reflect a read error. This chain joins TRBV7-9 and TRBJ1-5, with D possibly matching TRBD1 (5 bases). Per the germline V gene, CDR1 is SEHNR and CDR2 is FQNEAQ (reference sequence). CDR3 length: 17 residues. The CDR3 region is CASSQVGRGRHNQPQHF. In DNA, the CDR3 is TGCGCCAGCAGCCAAGTAGGTAGGGGCAGACACAATCAGCCCCAGCATTTT.

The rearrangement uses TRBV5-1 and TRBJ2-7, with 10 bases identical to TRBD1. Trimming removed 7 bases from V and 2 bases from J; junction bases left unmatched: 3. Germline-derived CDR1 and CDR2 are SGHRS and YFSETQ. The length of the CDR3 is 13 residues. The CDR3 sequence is CASVGTGAYEQYF. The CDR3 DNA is TGCGCCAGCGTGGGGACAGGGGCCTACGAGCAGTACTTC.

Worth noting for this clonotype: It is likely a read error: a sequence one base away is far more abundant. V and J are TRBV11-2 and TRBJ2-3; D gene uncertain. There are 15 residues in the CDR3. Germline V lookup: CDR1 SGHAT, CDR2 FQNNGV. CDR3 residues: CASSSVGYRTDTQCF. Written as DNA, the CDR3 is TGTGCCAGCAGCTCGGTGGGGTATCGCACAGATACGCAGTGTTTT.

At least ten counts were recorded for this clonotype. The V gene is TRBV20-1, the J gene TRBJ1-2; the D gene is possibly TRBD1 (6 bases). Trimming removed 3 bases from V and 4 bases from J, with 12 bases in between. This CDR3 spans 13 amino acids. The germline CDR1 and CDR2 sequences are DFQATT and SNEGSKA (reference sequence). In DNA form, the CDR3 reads TGCAGTGCTAGCCCCGGACAGTCCTATGGCTACACCTTC. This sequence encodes CSASPGQSYGYTF.

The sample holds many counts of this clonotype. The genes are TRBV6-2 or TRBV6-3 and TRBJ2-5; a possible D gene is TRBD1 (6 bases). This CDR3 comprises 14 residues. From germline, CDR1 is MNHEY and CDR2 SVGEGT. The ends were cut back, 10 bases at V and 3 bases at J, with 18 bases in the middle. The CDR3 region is CATGKTGTKETQYF. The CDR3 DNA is TGTGCCACGGGAAAAACCGGGACAAAAGAGACCCAGTACTTC.

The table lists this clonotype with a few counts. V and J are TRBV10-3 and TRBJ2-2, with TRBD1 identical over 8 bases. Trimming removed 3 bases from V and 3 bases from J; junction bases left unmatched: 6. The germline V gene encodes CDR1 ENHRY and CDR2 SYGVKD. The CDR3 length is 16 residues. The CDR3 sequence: CAISDWNRGDTGELFF. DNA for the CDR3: TGTGCCATCAGTGACTGGAACAGGGGGGACACCGGGGAGCTGTTTTTT.

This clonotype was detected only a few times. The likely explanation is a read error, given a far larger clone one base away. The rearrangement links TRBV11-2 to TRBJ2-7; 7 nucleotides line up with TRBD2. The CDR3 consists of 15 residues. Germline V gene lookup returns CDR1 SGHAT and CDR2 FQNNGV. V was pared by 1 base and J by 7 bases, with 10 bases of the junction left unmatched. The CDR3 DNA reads TGTGCCAGCAGCTTAGTACCAGCGGGGTGGGATGAGCAGTACTTC. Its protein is CASSLVPAGWDEQYF.

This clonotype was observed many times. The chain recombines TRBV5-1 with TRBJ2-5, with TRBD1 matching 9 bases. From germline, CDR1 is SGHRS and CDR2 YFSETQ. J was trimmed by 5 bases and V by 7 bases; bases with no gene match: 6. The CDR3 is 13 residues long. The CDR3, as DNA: TGCGCCAGCGGGACAGGGATTGCGGAGACCCAGTACTTC. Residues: CASGTGIAETQYF. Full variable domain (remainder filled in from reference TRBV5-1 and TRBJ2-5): KAGVTQTPRYLIKTRGQQVTLSCSPISGHRSVSWYQQTPGQGLQFLFEYFSETQRNKGNFPGRFSGRQFSNSRSEMNVSTLELGDSALYLCASGTGIAETQYFGPGTRLLVL.

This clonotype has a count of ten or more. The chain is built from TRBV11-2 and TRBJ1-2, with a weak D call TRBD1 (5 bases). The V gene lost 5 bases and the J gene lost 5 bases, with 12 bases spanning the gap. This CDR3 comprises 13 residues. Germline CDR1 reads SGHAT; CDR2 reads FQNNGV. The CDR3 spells CASSPTGQYGYTF. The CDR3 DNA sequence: TGTGCCAGCAGCCCAACGGGGCAGTATGGCTACACCTTC.